These T cell receptor beta chains were read from a single sample in a study of blood T cells in healthy people across ages. TCRdb fed the 5' RACE reads into MiXCR, producing one record per CDR3 protein. The sample holds about 2 million distinct CDR3 sequences; roughly 49% are singletons and the top ten take approximately 2%. Sequencing input: blood. These receptors all stem from a woman aged 40 to 50 in good health. Each CDR3 is given with its conserved first and last residue. Fields, in order: clone size, J gene, D gene, V gene, CDR3 protein, CDR3 DNA. D genes are given only for firm matches. Size values are once, few and many counts, or a class for expanded clones, and some rows have none.

>.|TRBJ2-4|.|TRBV4-1
CASSQDDRGIPYNEQYF
TGCGCCAGCAGCCAAGATGATAGGGGGATCCCCTACAATGAGCAGTACTTC
>.|TRBJ2-3|.|TRBV9
CASNAGSTDTQYF
TGTGCCAGCAATGCAGGGAGCACAGATACGCAGTATTTT
>.|TRBJ2-1|TRBD2|TRBV6-5
CASRDSGVTYNEQFF
TGTGCCAGCAGGGATAGCGGGGTAACCTACAATGAGCAGTTCTTC
>once|TRBJ2-1|.|TRBV28
CASSLGAGGRINEQFF
TGTGCCAGCAGTTTAGGGGCTGGGGGGAGGATCAATGAGCAGTTCTTC
>once|TRBJ1-5|TRBD1|TRBV10-3
CAISEAAGGSNQPQHF
TGTGCCATCAGTGAGGCGGCAGGGGGGAGCAATCAGCCCCAGCATTTT
>.|TRBJ1-2|TRBD1|TRBV7-2
CASSLKSGGIGGYTF
TGTGCCAGCAGCCTGAAGTCAGGGGGCATAGGGGGCTACACCTTC
>.|TRBJ2-1|.|TRBV15
CATSRGLVGGRNHNEQFF
TGTGCCACCAGCAGAGGACTAGTGGGGGGCCGGAACCACAATGAGCAGTTCTTC
>few|TRBJ2-3|TRBD2|TRBV7-2
CASSLVGGGLSDTQYF
TGTGCCAGCAGCTTAGTGGGCGGGGGGTTGTCAGATACGCAGTATTTT
>.|TRBJ1-2|.|TRBV3-1
CASSPSQQGVRRRHYGYTF
TGTGCCAGCAGCCCTTCACAACAGGGCGTCCGAAGAAGGCACTATGGCTACACCTTC
>.|TRBJ2-4|.|TRBV6-6
CASQTGQAKNIQYF
TGTGCCAGCCAAACGGGACAAGCCAAAAACATTCAGTACTTC
>.|TRBJ2-5|TRBD1|TRBV7-9
CASSPATPRQGIQETQYF
TGTGCCAGCAGCCCCGCGACACCCAGACAGGGGATACAAGAGACCCAGTACTTC
>.|TRBJ2-7|.|TRBV11-3
CASSIAQGYSEQYF
TGTGCCAGCAGCATCGCGCAGGGGTATTCCGAGCAGTACTTC
>.|TRBJ1-2|TRBD1|TRBV20-1
CSARRGQGNYGYTF
TGCAGTGCTAGAAGGGGACAGGGGAACTATGGCTACACCTTC
>few|TRBJ2-5|TRBD1|TRBV20-1
CSARAKTIGTGGKGTQYF
TGCAGTGCTAGAGCAAAAACAATAGGGACAGGGGGTAAGGGGACCCAGTACTTC
>few|TRBJ2-3|TRBD1|TRBV6-5
CASSYGGMTGRATDTQYF
TGTGCCAGCAGTTACGGGGGTATGACAGGGCGCGCCACAGATACGCAGTATTTT
>.|TRBJ2-7|TRBD2|TRBV20-1
CSARYASGAWEQYF
TGCAGTGCTAGATACGCTAGCGGGGCATGGGAGCAGTACTTC
>.|TRBJ2-1|.|TRBV27
CASRGGPTYNEQFF
TGTGCCAGCAGAGGGGGACCAACCTACAATGAGCAGTTCTTC
>.|TRBJ2-7|.|TRBV6-5
CASSRLGLSYEQYF
TGTGCCAGCAGCCGACTGGGCCTCTCCTACGAGCAGTACTTC
>.|TRBJ2-4|TRBD1|TRBV20-1
CSAKKTGLAKNIQYF
TGCAGTGCTAAAAAGACAGGGCTAGCCAAAAACATTCAGTACTTC
>.|TRBJ2-3|.|TRBV18
CASSPGLPRGDTQYF
TGTGCCAGCTCACCAGGACTACCTCGGGGAGATACGCAGTATTTT
>.|TRBJ2-6|.|TRBV5-1
CASSSGTRPNVLTF
TGCGCCAGCAGTTCCGGGACACGGCCCAACGTCCTGACTTTC
>.|TRBJ2-3|.|TRBV7-9
CASSLLPPGPSVADTQYF
TGTGCCAGCAGTTTACTACCCCCAGGGCCAAGTGTGGCAGATACGCAGTATTTT
>few|TRBJ2-1|.|TRBV15
CATSRDTGGEHNEQFF
TGTGCCACCAGCAGAGACACCGGGGGTGAGCACAATGAGCAGTTCTTC
>.|TRBJ2-1|.|TRBV5-4
CASSLGRGYGNEQFF
TGTGCCAGCAGCCTGGGCAGGGGATACGGTAATGAGCAGTTCTTC
>few|TRBJ2-5|TRBD2|TRBV20-1
CSARLAGGRVQETQYF
TGCAGTGCTAGACTAGCGGGGGGGCGGGTGCAAGAGACCCAGTACTTC
>few|TRBJ2-7|.|TRBV5-1
CASSLESGPGFYEQYF
TGCGCCAGCAGTTTGGAGAGTGGGCCGGGGTTCTACGAGCAGTACTTC
>once|TRBJ1-2|.|TRBV29-1
CSVESGGENYGYTF
TGCAGCGTTGAAAGCGGGGGTGAAAACTATGGCTACACCTTC
>.|TRBJ2-1|TRBD2|TRBV14
CASSQDWLAGTSSYNEQFF
TGTGCCAGCAGCCAAGATTGGCTAGCGGGGACAAGCTCCTACAATGAGCAGTTCTTC
>.|TRBJ2-3|TRBD2|TRBV18
CASSPLILAGGLYTQYF
TGTGCCAGCTCACCGCTAATACTAGCGGGGGGGCTATATACGCAGTATTTT
>.|TRBJ2-1|.|TRBV3-1
CASSPTAAYNEQFF
TGTGCCAGCAGCCCTACCGCAGCGTACAATGAGCAGTTCTTC
>.|TRBJ2-1|.|TRBV29-1
CSDKEEQEQFF
TGCAGCGACAAAGAGGAGCAGGAGCAGTTCTTC
>once|TRBJ1-5|.|TRBV24-1
CATSRASSNQPQHF
TGTGCCACCAGCAGGGCCTCTAGCAATCAGCCCCAGCATTTT
>.|TRBJ2-4|.|TRBV6-1
CASREGVLAKNIQYF
TGTGCCAGCAGAGAGGGGGTTTTAGCCAAAAACATTCAGTACTTC
>few|TRBJ2-1|TRBD2|TRBV7-9
CASSATSGGSNEQFF
TGTGCCAGCAGCGCAACTAGCGGGGGATCCAATGAGCAGTTCTTC
>.|TRBJ2-1|.|TRBV3-1
CASSQGPNHNEQFF
TGTGCCAGCAGCCAAGGACCCAACCACAATGAGCAGTTCTTC
>.|TRBJ1-1|.|TRBV9
CASSVDTGREAFF
TGTGCCAGCAGCGTAGATACAGGGAGGGAAGCTTTCTTT
>.|TRBJ2-3|TRBD1|TRBV24-1
CATTGGSGADTQYF
TGTGCCACCACAGGGGGTTCAGGGGCAGATACGCAGTATTTT
>.|TRBJ2-3|.|TRBV7-2
CASSLQLRGGGTDTQYF
TGTGCCAGCAGCTTACAACTTCGTGGGGGCGGGACAGATACGCAGTATTTT
>.|TRBJ2-2|.|TRBV4-2
CASSQGDGNTGELFF
TGTGCCAGCAGCCAAGGGGACGGGAACACCGGGGAGCTGTTTTTT
>few|TRBJ2-5|TRBD1|TRBV20-1
CSASNTGGAGTQYF
TGCAGTGCTAGTAATACAGGGGGCGCAGGCACCCAGTACTTC
>few|TRBJ2-3|.|TRBV9
CASSVASGGPRTDTQYF
TGTGCCAGCAGCGTAGCTTCCGGGGGGCCTCGCACAGATACGCAGTATTTT
>.|TRBJ2-1|TRBD2|TRBV29-1
CSVKRLAGDNEQFF
TGCAGCGTTAAAAGACTAGCGGGAGATAATGAGCAGTTCTTC
>many|TRBJ2-5|.|TRBV7-2
CASSSLGAETQYF
TGTGCCAGCAGCTCCTTGGGCGCAGAGACCCAGTACTTC
>few|TRBJ2-3|TRBD2|TRBV5-1
CASSFFRGSGRFTDTQYF
TGCGCCAGCAGCTTTTTTCGGGGGAGCGGGAGATTCACAGATACGCAGTATTTT
>.|TRBJ1-2|.|TRBV7-9
CASSFMSHYGYTF
TGTGCCAGCAGCTTCATGAGTCACTATGGCTACACCTTC